What follows are 23 T cell receptor beta chains derived from one specimen sequenced in a study of post-analysis software for immune sequencing data. General observations from the study: Patients carried a few TRBV segments more frequently than controls did, and TRBV5-6, TRBV5-1 and TRBV20-1 were among them.

The antigens these receptors bind are not known. Included in the TCR beta cDNA libraries were unique molecular identifiers. MiXCR was run by TCRdb on the PCR reads, yielding one entry per CDR3 protein. This table holds about 760,000 distinct CDR3 sequences, 25% to 30% found once. Sequencing input: blood. The receptors were sampled from a girl aged 10 to 17 with multiple sclerosis.

The chain couples TRBV10-3 to TRBJ1-6; TRBD1 agrees at 7 bases. The V segment lost 11 bases and the J segment 7 bases; nucleotides outside the gene matches: 8. CDR1 is ENHRY and CDR2 is SYGVKD in the germline V gene. The CDR3 spans 13 residues. The CDR3 DNA sequence: TGTGCCGCAGCCCGGGACAGCAATTCACCCCTCCACTTT. This codes for CAAARDSNSPLHF.

In this sample, this clonotype turned up a few times. The chain has TRBV10-3 and TRBJ2-1, with 10 bases that match TRBD2. Germline CDR1 and CDR2: ENHRY and SYGVKD. The CDR3 runs 15 residues. The V segment lost 8 bases and the J segment 7 bases; nucleotides outside the gene matches: 11. The CDR3 is CAIPGAASGRNEQFF. CDR3 DNA: TGTGCCATCCCCGGGGCGGCTAGCGGGAGAAATGAGCAGTTCTTC.

This clonotype was counted ten times or more. This rearrangement joins TRBV29-1 to TRBJ2-1; the D call may be TRBD1 or TRBD2 (5 bases each). CDR1 is SQVTM, CDR2 ANQGSEA, per germline. The V and J ends lost 6 bases and 6 bases respectively, with 18 bases between them. There are 14 residues in the CDR3. The CDR3 DNA reads as TGCAGCGTCCTAGGGGTGGGGACGGGCAATGAGCAGTTCTTC. It specifies CSVLGVGTGNEQFF.

This clonotype occurred once. The chain has TRBV7-2 and TRBJ1-4; tentative D call: TRBD1 (6 bases). The germline CDR1 and CDR2 sequences are SGHTA and FQGNSA. The CDR3 has 14 residues. V gave up 1 base and J gave up 7 bases, with 10 bases separating them. The CDR3 protein is CASSLDRASEKLFF. The CDR3 region has the DNA TGTGCCAGCAGCTTAGACAGGGCGAGTGAAAAACTGTTTTTT. Drawing the rest from reference TRBV7-2 and TRBJ1-4, the complete variable domain is GAGVSQSPSNKVTEKGKDVELRCDPISGHTALYWYRQSLGQGLEFLIYFQGNSAPDKSGLPSDRFSAERTGGSVSTLTIQRTQQEDSAVYLCASSLDRASEKLFFGSGTQLSVL.

This sequence joins TRBV18 and TRBJ1-2; D gene ambiguous. The germline V gene has CDR1 KGHSH and CDR2 LQKENI. The V end lost 9 bases, the J end lost 7 bases, and 12 bases lay between the germline ends. The CDR3 runs 11 residues. The CDR3 DNA sequence: TGTGCCAGTTCGGCGGACTCTGGCTACACCTTC. Amino acid sequence: CASSADSGYTF.

This clonotype was counted a few times. The V gene is TRBV3-1, the J gene TRBJ2-5; weak D call: TRBD2 (5 bases). The length of the CDR3 is 14 residues. Trimming stripped 0 bases from V and 2 bases from J, with 7 bases between. Germline V gene lookup returns CDR1 LGHDT and CDR2 YNNKEL (reference sequence). The CDR3, as DNA: TGTGCCAGCAGCCAAGATGGCGGGCAAGAGACCCAGTACTTC. It codes for CASSQDGGQETQYF.

As to this clonotype: A read error may explain this, as a much larger clone is one base away. The V gene is TRBV6-4, the J gene TRBJ2-1, with 14 bases that match TRBD2. This CDR3 is 20 amino acids long. V lost 5 bases, J lost 3 bases, and 15 bases stayed unmatched. Germline CDR1 and CDR2: MRHNA and SNTAGT. The CDR3 coding sequence is TGTGCCAGCAGTCTCCATCCGGGACTAGCGGGGGCTAGCTTCTACAATGAGCAGTTCTTC. It is translated as CASSLHPGLAGASFYNEQFF.

The chain uses TRBV7-9 and TRBJ2-5; 8 nucleotides match TRBD1. J was trimmed by 6 bases and V by 5 bases; bases with no gene match: 8. Germline V CDR1 and CDR2: SEHNR, FQNEAQ (reference sequence). There are 14 residues in the CDR3. CDR3 in amino acids: CASSHPQGVKTQYF. The CDR3 DNA reads TGTGCCAGCAGCCACCCACAGGGGGTTAAGACCCAGTACTTC.

CDR3 amino acids: CASSPIRGRLPDYEQYF. As DNA, the CDR3 is TGTGCCAGCAGCCCCATCAGGGGGCGGTTACCTGACTACGAGCAGTACTTC. The gene calls are TRBV7-2 and TRBJ2-7; 8 bases agree with TRBD1. The germline V gene has CDR1 SGHTA and CDR2 FQGNSA. This CDR3 comprises 17 residues. With V trimmed by 5 bases and J by 3 bases, 15 bases remained unmatched.

The sample holds a few counts of this clonotype. The genes are TRBV10-3 and TRBJ2-7, with D possibly matching TRBD2 (6 bases). The germline V and J ends were trimmed by 6 bases and 5 bases, with 14 bases remaining between them. Germline V gives CDR1 ENHRY, CDR2 SYGVKD. The CDR3 sequence is 13 residues long. Here the CDR3 reads CAIRGGPSNEQYF. The CDR3 DNA follows: TGTGCCATCAGGGGGGGTCCTTCTAACGAGCAGTACTTC.

The rearrangement uses TRBV10-2 and TRBJ1-1; 12 positions agree with TRBD1. Trimming removed 0 bases from V and 6 bases from J; junction bases left unmatched: 2. CDR1 and CDR2 from the germline V gene are WSHSY and SAAADI. The CDR3 extends over 15 amino acids. This CDR3 is CASSESGQGAPEAFF. CDR3 sequence (DNA): TGCGCCAGCAGTGAGTCGGGACAGGGGGCCCCTGAAGCTTTCTTT.

There are many counts of this clonotype. The V call is TRBV3-1, the J call TRBJ2-1; possible D gene TRBD2, 6 bases. The CDR3 loop spans 17 amino acids. Germline CDR1 is LGHDT and CDR2 is YNNKEL (reference sequence). Trimming left V 4 bases short and J 5 bases short, with 21 bases between. CDR3 sequence reads: CASSPASGSWRDNEQFF. The CDR3 DNA is TGTGCCAGCAGCCCGGCCAGTGGTTCTTGGAGGGACAATGAGCAGTTCTTC.

This clonotype has more than one count but fewer than ten. This chain joins TRBV5-4 and TRBJ2-5, with 8 bases lining up with TRBD2. Germline lookup yields CDR1 SGHNT and CDR2 YYREEE (reference sequence). With 4 bases clipped from V and 5 bases from J, the junction kept 19 bases outside the gene matches. This CDR3 spans 18 amino acids. The CDR3 protein is CASSPPYLGTRVVETQYF. CDR3 nucleotide sequence: TGTGCCAGCAGCCCGCCTTATTTGGGGACTAGGGTCGTTGAGACCCAGTACTTC. The full variable domain, its missing parts supplied by reference TRBV5-4 and TRBJ2-5, is ETGVTQSPTHLIKTRGQQVTLRCSSQSGHNTVSWYQQALGQGPQFIFQYYREEENGRGNFPPRFSGLQFPNYSSELNVNALELDDSALYLCASSPPYLGTRVVETQYFGPGTRLLVL.

The CDR3 loop reads CASSPAGGRLTEAFF. CDR3 sequence (DNA): TGTGCCAGCAGCCCGGCGGGGGGTAGGCTTACTGAAGCTTTCTTT. V usage is TRBV5-5 and J usage is TRBJ1-1, with TRBD1 as a possible D gene (5 bases). Germline V gene lookup returns CDR1 SGHKS and CDR2 YYEKEE (reference sequence). V was cut by 4 bases and J by 5 bases, with 18 bases left in between. The CDR3 sequence is 15 residues long.

To note about this clonotype: One end of the junction fails to match germline, which may point to a read error. The genes are TRBV9 and TRBJ2-3, with 11 nucleotides matching TRBD2. Germline V gives CDR1 SGDLS, CDR2 YYNGEE. The CDR3 loop spans 18 amino acids. In nucleotides, the CDR3 is TGTACCAGCAGCTCCATTGCGACGGGACTAGCGGGCACAGATACGCAGTATTTT. Its translation is CTSSSIATGLAGTDTQYF.

This rearrangement joins TRBV5-1 to TRBJ2-5, with D possibly TRBD2 on 6 matching bases. This CDR3 is built from 14 residues. Trimming took 2 bases from V and 5 from J, leaving 13 bases between them. Germline CDR1 SGHRS, CDR2 YFSETQ. CDR3 amino acids: CASSFKQAGETQYF. In nucleotides, the CDR3 is TGCGCCAGCAGCTTTAAACAGGCGGGGGAGACCCAGTACTTC.

V and J are TRBV6-1 and TRBJ2-2; D ambiguous. The CDR3 loop spans 14 amino acids. From germline, CDR1 is MNHNS and CDR2 SASEGT. The V end lost 5 bases, the J end lost 5 bases, and 12 bases lay between the germline ends. Written as DNA, the CDR3 is TGTGCCAGCAGTTTTCTCACGGTTACCGGGGAGCTGTTTTTT. Protein: CASSFLTVTGELFF.

This clonotype was seen a few times. The chain links TRBV5-1 to TRBJ2-6, with D perhaps matching TRBD1 or TRBD2 (6 bases each). V was clipped by 1 base and J by 8 bases, with 10 bases between them. CDR1 and CDR2 (germline): SGHRS, YFSETQ. CDR3 size: 14 residues. CDR3: CASSLRGESNVLTF. In nucleotides, the CDR3 is TGCGCCAGCAGCTTGAGGGGGGAGTCCAACGTCCTGACTTTC.

The rearrangement links TRBV19 to TRBJ2-4; maybe TRBD2 (5 bases). The J call may be incorrect, as the DNA end agrees better with TRBJ2-5. This CDR3 contains 15 residues. Germline loops: CDR1 LNHDA, CDR2 SQIVND (reference sequence). CDR3 nucleotides: TGTGCCAGTAGCCAGATCGAACCGGGGCAAGAGACCCAGTACTTC. Protein sequence: CASSQIEPGQETQYF.

This clonotype showed up just a few times. The chain links TRBV4-3 to TRBJ1-2; the D gene is possibly TRBD1 (6 bases). Germline lookup yields CDR1 LGHNA and CDR2 YSLEER. There are 14 residues in the CDR3. V lost 1 base and J 12 bases, leaving 18 bases between the germline ends. DNA of the CDR3: TGCGCCAGCAGCCAAGTGGGGGACTGGACAGCGCACACCTTC. Protein: CASSQVGDWTAHTF.

This clonotype has a count of ten or more. The chain combines TRBV20-1 with TRBJ1-2; TRBD1 might be the D (5 bases). Between the trimmed V and J ends, which lost 4 bases and 2 bases, there was a span of 20 bases. Germline loops: CDR1 DFQATT, CDR2 SNEGSKA (reference sequence). The CDR3 is 16 amino acids. The CDR3 region has the DNA TGCAGTGCTACCAAAAGAGGGACGGCCAGAAACTATGGCTACACCTTC. This codes for CSATKRGTARNYGYTF.

J is TRBJ2-3 and V is TRBV9; the D is unclear. V was clipped by 1 base and J by 2 bases, with 8 bases between them. CDR1 and CDR2 from the germline V gene are SGDLS and YYNGEE. The CDR3 totals 14 residues. The CDR3 protein is CASSVTSATDTQYF. In DNA form, the CDR3 reads TGTGCCAGCAGCGTAACCTCCGCCACAGATACGCAGTATTTT.

This clonotype has more than one count but fewer than ten. This chain joins TRBV3-1 and TRBJ2-4; 8 bases map to TRBD2. Germline CDR1 LGHDT, CDR2 YNNKEL (reference sequence). This CDR3 is built from 15 residues. The V gene end was trimmed by 0 bases and the J gene end by 4 bases; junction bases not matched to a gene: 2. CDR3 sequence (DNA): TGTGCCAGCAGCCAAGATGCTAGCGGGAAAAACATTCAGTACTTC. Residues: CASSQDASGKNIQYF. The full variable domain, its missing parts supplied by reference TRBV3-1 and TRBJ2-4, is DTAVSQTPKYLVTQMGNDKSIKCEQNLGHDTMYWYKQDSKKFLKIMFSYNNKELIINETVPNRFSPKSPDKAHLNLHINSLELGDSAVYFCASSQDASGKNIQYFGAGTRLSVL.